This paragraph covers one T cell receptor (beta chain) sequence. Antigen: not known. A single record per CDR3 protein comes from TCRdb applying MiXCR to the 5' RACE reads. This table has about 120,000 distinct CDR3 sequences, about 7.8% appearing once. This entry comes from a study of T cells after yellow fever vaccination. Whole-study results and caveats: Abundant bulk-derived clonotypes could contaminate FACS-sorted repertoires.

The trim removed 4 bases at V and 2 bases at J, leaving 13 bases unmatched. The CDR3 loop spans 17 amino acids. Germline V gene data show CDR1 as DFQATT and CDR2 as SNEGSKA (reference sequence). The TCR originated in a man aged 18 to 29 who received the YFV17D yellow fever vaccine. This specimen was CD4+ T cells sorted from PBMCs, taken approximately 47 days after the first yellow fever vaccination. The chain couples TRBV20-1 to TRBJ2-3, with 9 bases that match TRBD2. The CDR3, as DNA: TGCAGTGCTATTCCTTCGCGGGGGGGCAAATTCACAGATACGCAGTATTTT. Amino acid sequence: CSAIPSRGGKFTDTQYF.